At least ten counts were recorded for the clone carrying this T cell receptor (beta chain). Antigen: not known. The germline V gene has CDR1 MNHEY and CDR2 SMNVEV (reference sequence). With 6 bases clipped from V and 7 bases from J, the junction kept 9 bases outside the gene matches. This CDR3 has 15 amino acids. The entry originates in a study of regulatory T cells in long-lasting Graves disease. HTBI primers from iRepertoire and Arm-PCR of CDR3 regions yielded the TCR beta libraries. TCRdb analysed the multiplex PCR reads with MiXCR anew, one entry per CDR3 protein. In the table there are 350,000 to 550,000 distinct CDR3 sequences, about 17% of which are singletons. Indicated time point: newly diagnosed GD, antithyroid drugs for less than 3 months. PBMC RNA served as the TCR library source. Study results and caveats: Patients with persistent disease showed a bias toward TRBV28, TRBJ1-2 and TRBJ2-5.

These data were likewise used in another study, on T cells in Graves' hyperthyroidism and ophthalmopathy.

The sequencing used peripheral blood mononuclear cells (PBMCs), collected at new diagnosis, from a patient treated with antithyroid drugs. The receptor was isolated from a woman between 18 and 30 years old with Graves disease. This chain joins TRBV27 and TRBJ1-6; 7 positions match TRBD1. CDR3 region: CASRSEGARNSPLHF. The DNA for the CDR3 is TGTGCCAGCAGGAGTGAGGGGGCAAGAAATTCACCCCTCCACTTT.